This T cell receptor beta chain derives from a study of cytomegalovirus exposure and HLA in healthy donors. A multiplex PCR was run with 60 Vbeta primers and 13 Jbeta primers. TCRdb's copy holds only in-frame clones and misses some; the assay was immunoSEQ multiplex PCR. Its table lists approximately 47,000 clones. The CDR3 runs to 13 residues. CDR1 is SGHRS, CDR2 YFSETQ, per germline. V was trimmed by 5 bases and J by 6 bases, leaving 14 bases between them. The receptor's source is a male donor in good health and CMV-seronegative. Sequenced: PBMCs. V usage is TRBV5-1 and J usage is TRBJ1-1; D might be TRBD1 (5 bases). CDR3 in DNA: TGCGCCAGCAGTCGGGGGTATGAAGCTGAAGCTTTCTTT. Translated, it gives CASSRGYEAEAFF. Drawing the rest from reference TRBV5-1 and TRBJ1-1, the complete variable domain is KAGVTQTPRYLIKTRGQQVTLSCSPISGHRSVSWYQQTPGQGLQFLFEYFSETQRNKGNFPGRFSGRQFSNSRSEMNVSTLELGDSALYLCASSRGYEAEAFFGQGTRLTVV.